This T cell receptor (beta chain) was sequenced in a study of T cell responses to AZD1222 COVID-19 vaccine. Study-wide points: It was only 6 or 7 AZD1222 recipients who were seropositive at baseline. Clonal diversity was possibly underestimated, and white British individuals and females predominated among donors.

The J segment lost 2 bases and the V segment lost 5 bases, leaving 4 bases of the junction unmatched. Germline CDR1 and CDR2: LGHDT and YNNKEL (reference sequence). The CDR3 is 15 amino acids. Comments on this clone: The antigen is undetermined.

Sequenced by immunoSEQ multiplex PCR; TCRdb stores in-frame clones only, minus some. The top ten clones hold 7.8% of a sample with about 68,000 clones, about 90% of them seen once. The TCR comes from an adult in good health. The sample consisted of peripheral blood, taken on day 0 of AZD1222 vaccination. This chain uses TRBV3-1 (or the pseudogene TRBV3-2) with TRBJ2-7, with 12 bases lining up with TRBD2. CDR3 loop: CASSNGLAGTYEQYF. The CDR3 nucleotides are TGTGCCAGCAGCAACGGACTAGCGGGAACCTACGAGCAGTACTTC.